This TCR beta chain stems from a study of blood T cell repertoires in COVID-19. Trimming took 1 base from V and 3 from J; bases not matched to a gene: 4. Germline-derived CDR1 and CDR2 are SGHNT and YYREEE (reference sequence). The CDR3 has 15 residues. This table comes from immunoSEQ multiplex PCR, and its TCRdb copy is limited to in-frame clones, with some not included. The sample has about 150,000 clones; more than 65% are singletons. This TCR was sampled from a woman between 50 and 59 years old in a cohort sampled during active or convalescent COVID-19. V gene TRBV5-4 combines with J gene TRBJ2-5; 9 positions match TRBD2. The source material was peripheral blood. The CDR3 DNA reads TGTGCCAGCAGCTTGATGGCGGGGGGGGAAGAGACCCAGTACTTC. This encodes CASSLMAGGEETQYF.